This T cell receptor (beta chain) was identified during a study of cytomegalovirus exposure and HLA in healthy donors. Losses at the gene ends were 2 bases for V and 4 bases for J; bases not matched to a gene: 7. Germline CDR1 reads SGHDT; CDR2 reads YYEEEE. The CDR3 loop spans 15 amino acids. Both 60 Vbeta primers and 13 Jbeta primers went into the PCR. Clones were read by immunoSEQ multiplex PCR, and TCRdb kept only the in-frame ones, dropping some. This table holds about 33,000 clones. The sample taken for sequencing was PBMCs. The chain links TRBV5-6 to TRBJ2-3; 7 bases map to TRBD1. The sequence was obtained from a man in his forties in good health and CMV-seronegative. CDR3 residues: CASSFPGGSSDTQYF. The DNA for the CDR3 is TGTGCCAGCAGCTTCCCAGGGGGTAGCTCAGATACGCAGTATTTT. Based on the CDR3 plus reference TRBV5-6 and TRBJ2-3, the full variable domain is DAGVTQSPTHLIKTRGQQVTLRCSPKSGHDTVSWYQQALGQGPQFIFQYYEEEERQRGNFPDRFSGHQFPNYSSELNVNALLLGDSALYLCASSFPGGSSDTQYFGPGTRLTVL.